The rows below give T cell receptor beta chains drawn from one sample of a study of breast tumors, draining lymph nodes, adjacent tissues. One entry per CDR3 protein results from TCRdb running MiXCR on the multiplex PCR reads. Of roughly 130,000 distinct CDR3 sequences listed, just under 20% are singletons. Sequencing used axillary lymph node tissue. The receptor source for this set is a female donor with breast cancer. Some clones in this sample may be carry-over from other donors' samples. Both conserved end residues are trimmed from each CDR3. Fields, in order: V gene, J gene, CDR3 protein.

TRBV20-1	TRBJ2-1	SATSLAGGLKNEQF
TRBV27	TRBJ2-1	ASSSPSGRGNEQF
TRBV2	TRBJ1-4	ASGGFEKLF
TRBV5-1	TRBJ1-1	ASSLTGIQNTEAF
TRBV19	TRBJ1-2	ASSTLTGEKGHGYT
TRBV28	TRBJ2-5	ASSLWTKETQY
TRBV4-1	TRBJ2-5	ASSQEGGVETQY
TRBV3-1	TRBJ2-3	ASSPPPGLAGVGDTQY
TRBV6-2/TRBV6-3	TRBJ2-1	ASSYRDSLGQF
TRBV28	TRBJ2-5	ASTDRDIQETQY
TRBV19	TRBJ1-5	ASTEGGSYRPQH
TRBV7-6	TRBJ2-4	ASSLGSGTGAVQY
TRBV6-1	TRBJ2-1	ASSIMPGRSNEQF
TRBV19	TRBJ1-5	ASSIWSRQPQH
TRBV7-9	TRBJ1-1	ASSPSGTGGEAF
TRBV2	TRBJ2-7	ASSDVRGGTYEQY
TRBV19	TRBJ2-2	ASRRGVGNTGELF
TRBV10-3	TRBJ2-1	AISEGDNEQF
TRBV25-1	TRBJ1-5	ASSESDFGSQH
TRBV15	TRBJ1-4	ATSRDMGLSSEKLF
TRBV11-2	TRBJ1-2	ASSWGQGARGYT
TRBV5-6	TRBJ2-3	ASSLGTSGYSDTQY
TRBV29-1	TRBJ2-2	SGEDRNTGELF
TRBV6-6	TRBJ1-5	ASSYPNFLSSNQPQH
TRBV18	TRBJ2-5	ASSPLSGPESQY
TRBV3-1	TRBJ2-2	ASSQVPGELF
TRBV6-6	TRBJ1-6	ASNQLQGAPASSPLH
TRBV7-3	TRBJ2-1	ASSLQGSYNEQF
TRBV6-1	TRBJ2-3	ASSEVSGSTQY
TRBV6-6	TRBJ2-7	ASSLSGTNYEQY
TRBV7-9	TRBJ1-6	ASSDRDRWLNSPLH
TRBV5-4	TRBJ2-7	ASSFKGSYEQY
TRBV5-1	TRBJ2-7	ASSFYSGISYEQY
TRBV20-1	TRBJ2-5	SAKLDWETQY
TRBV19	TRBJ1-2	ASSIAQGGYGYT
TRBV20-1	TRBJ1-6	SAIWTGTSTILNSPLH
TRBV10-3	TRBJ2-7	AISENPGTSYEQY
TRBV6-2/TRBV6-3	TRBJ2-5	ASTGTRQETQY
TRBV20-1	TRBJ2-1	SATSGREQF
TRBV7-2	TRBJ2-7	ASSLVGGPSYEQY
TRBV10-3	TRBJ2-1	AISESQGGGDEQF
TRBV28	TRBJ2-1	ASSPTLGNEQF
TRBV7-3	TRBJ2-3	ASSLQAGGPGTQY
TRBV3-1	TRBJ2-7	ASSRGGLGLYEQY
TRBV9	TRBJ2-2	ASSVGAESTGELF